The table lists the clone carrying this T cell receptor (beta chain) with a few counts. These data belong to a study of prognosis after radiotherapy for stage I lung cancer. Trimming removed 3 bases from V and 15 bases from J; junction bases left unmatched: 17. Germline values: CDR1 MNHNS, CDR2 SASEGT. This CDR3 comprises 18 residues. Genomic DNA served as the source from which two-round multiplex PCR generated TCR beta CDR3 amplicons. Round one of PCR was performed, and it used primers specific to each TRBV and TRBJ gene. Using its own MiXCR run on the multiplex PCR reads, TCRdb lists one record per CDR3 protein. The table records 31,000 or so distinct CDR3 sequences, around 48% of them present only once.

The source of this sequence is a donor aged 50 or older with non-small cell lung cancer. The source material was PBMCs, sampled before or after stereotactic body radiation therapy (not recorded which). The chain has TRBV6-1 and TRBJ2-1; 16 nucleotides align to TRBD2. CDR3 sequence: CASSDVEGRGLAGGRRFF. The CDR3 coding sequence is TGTGCCAGCAGTGATGTCGAAGGCAGGGGACTAGCGGGAGGGAGGAGGTTCTTC.